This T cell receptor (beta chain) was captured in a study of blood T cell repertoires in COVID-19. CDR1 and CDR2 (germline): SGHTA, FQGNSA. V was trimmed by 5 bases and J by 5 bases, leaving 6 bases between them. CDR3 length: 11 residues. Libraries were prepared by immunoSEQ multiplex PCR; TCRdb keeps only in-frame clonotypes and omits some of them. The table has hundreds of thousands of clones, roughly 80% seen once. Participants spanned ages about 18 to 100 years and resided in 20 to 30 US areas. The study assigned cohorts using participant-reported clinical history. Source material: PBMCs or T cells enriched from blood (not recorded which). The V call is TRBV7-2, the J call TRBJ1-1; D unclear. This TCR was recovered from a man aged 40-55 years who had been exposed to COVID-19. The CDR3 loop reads CASSPRTEAFF. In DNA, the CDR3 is TGTGCCAGCAGCCCCCGGACTGAAGCTTTCTTT.